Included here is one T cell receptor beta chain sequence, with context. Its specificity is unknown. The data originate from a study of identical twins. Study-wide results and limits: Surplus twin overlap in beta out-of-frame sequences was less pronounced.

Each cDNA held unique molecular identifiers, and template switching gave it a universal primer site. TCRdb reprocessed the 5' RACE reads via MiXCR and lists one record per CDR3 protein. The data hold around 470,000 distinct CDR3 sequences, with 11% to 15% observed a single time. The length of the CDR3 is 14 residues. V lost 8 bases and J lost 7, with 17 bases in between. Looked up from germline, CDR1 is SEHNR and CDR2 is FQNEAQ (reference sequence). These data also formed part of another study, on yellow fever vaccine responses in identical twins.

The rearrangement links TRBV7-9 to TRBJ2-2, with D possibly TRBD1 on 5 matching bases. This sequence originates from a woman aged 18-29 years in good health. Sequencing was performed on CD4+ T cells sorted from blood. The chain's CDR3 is CASGVAGFGGELFF. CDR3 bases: TGTGCCAGCGGCGTTGCAGGGTTCGGCGGGGAGCTGTTTTTT.